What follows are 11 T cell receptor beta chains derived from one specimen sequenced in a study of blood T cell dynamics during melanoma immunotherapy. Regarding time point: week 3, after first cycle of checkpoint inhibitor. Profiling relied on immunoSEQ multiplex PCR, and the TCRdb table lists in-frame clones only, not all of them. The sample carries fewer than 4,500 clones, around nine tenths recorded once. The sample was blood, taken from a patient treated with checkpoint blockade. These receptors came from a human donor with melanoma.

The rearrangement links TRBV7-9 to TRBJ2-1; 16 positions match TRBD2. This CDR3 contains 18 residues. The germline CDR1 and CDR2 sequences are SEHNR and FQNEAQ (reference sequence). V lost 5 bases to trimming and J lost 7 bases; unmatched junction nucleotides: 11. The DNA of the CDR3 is TGTGCCAGCAGCACCTGGGGGACTAGCGGGAGGGTGAGGAATGAGCAGTTCTTC. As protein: CASSTWGTSGRVRNEQFF.

The CDR3 nucleotides are TGCGCCAGCAGCTTAGGACAGGGGTATCGGAGCTATGAGCAGTTCTTC. Translated: CASSLGQGYRSYEQFF. V gene TRBV5-1 combines with J gene TRBJ2-1; the match to TRBD1 covers 9 bases. V lost 2 bases and J lost 8; bases outside the gene matches: 11. The germline V gene encodes CDR1 SGHRS and CDR2 YFSETQ. This CDR3 has 16 amino acids.

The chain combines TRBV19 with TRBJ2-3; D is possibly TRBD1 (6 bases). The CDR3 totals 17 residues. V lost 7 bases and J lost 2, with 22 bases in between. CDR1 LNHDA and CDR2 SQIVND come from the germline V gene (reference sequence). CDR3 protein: CASTRGPGQRTTDTQYF. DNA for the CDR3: TGTGCCAGTACCCGCGGGCCTGGACAGCGAACCACAGATACGCAGTATTTT. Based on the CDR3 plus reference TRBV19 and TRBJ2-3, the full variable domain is DGGITQSPKYLFRKEGQNVTLSCEQNLNHDAMYWYRQDPGQGLRLIYYSQIVNDFQKGDIAEGYSVSREKKESFPLTVTSAQKNPTAFYLCASTRGPGQRTTDTQYFGPGTRLTVL.

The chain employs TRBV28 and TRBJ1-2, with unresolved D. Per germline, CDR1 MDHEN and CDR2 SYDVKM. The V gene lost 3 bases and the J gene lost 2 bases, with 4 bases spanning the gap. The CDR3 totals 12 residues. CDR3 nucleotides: TGTGCCAGCAGTTTGGGGAACTATGGCTACACCTTC. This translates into CASSLGNYGYTF.

CDR3 nucleotide sequence: TGTGCCAGCAGCTTAAGAGGGGCGAACACCGGGGAGCTGTTTTTT. This gives the protein CASSLRGANTGELFF. The J gene is TRBJ2-2, the V gene TRBV11-2; D assignment may be TRBD1 or TRBD2 (5 bases each). The CDR3 runs 15 residues. Trimming pared 2 bases from V and 0 bases from J, leaving 7 bases between. CDR1 is SGHAT, CDR2 FQNNGV, per germline. Together with reference TRBV11-2 and TRBJ2-2, the CDR3 gives the full variable domain: EAGVAQSPRYKIIEKRQSVAFWCNPISGHATLYWYQQILGQGPKLLIQFQNNGVVDDSQLPKDRFSAERLKGVDSTLKIQPAKLEDSAVYLCASSLRGANTGELFFGEGSRLTVL.

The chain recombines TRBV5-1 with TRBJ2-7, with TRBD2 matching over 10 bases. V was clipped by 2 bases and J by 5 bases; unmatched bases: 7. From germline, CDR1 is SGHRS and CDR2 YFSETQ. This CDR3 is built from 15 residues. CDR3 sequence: CASSFPSGSENEQYF. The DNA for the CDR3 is TGCGCCAGCAGCTTCCCTAGCGGGAGTGAGAACGAGCAGTACTTC. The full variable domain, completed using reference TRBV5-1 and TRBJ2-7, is KAGVTQTPRYLIKTRGQQVTLSCSPISGHRSVSWYQQTPGQGLQFLFEYFSETQRNKGNFPGRFSGRQFSNSRSEMNVSTLELGDSALYLCASSFPSGSENEQYFGPGTRLTVT.

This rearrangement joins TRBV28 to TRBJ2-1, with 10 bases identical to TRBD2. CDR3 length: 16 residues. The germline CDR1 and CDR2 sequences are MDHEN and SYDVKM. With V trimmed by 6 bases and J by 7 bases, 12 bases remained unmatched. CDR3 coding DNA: TGTGCCAGCAGCCTACTAGCGGGATGGAGTGGGAATGAGCAGTTCTTC. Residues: CASSLLAGWSGNEQFF.

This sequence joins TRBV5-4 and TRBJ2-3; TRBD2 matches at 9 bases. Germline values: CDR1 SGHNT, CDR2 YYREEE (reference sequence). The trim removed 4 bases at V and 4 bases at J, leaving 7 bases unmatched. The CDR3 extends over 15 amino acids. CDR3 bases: TGTGCCAGCAGCCGAGCGGGAGGCGGAGCAGATACGCAGTATTTT. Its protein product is CASSRAGGGADTQYF.

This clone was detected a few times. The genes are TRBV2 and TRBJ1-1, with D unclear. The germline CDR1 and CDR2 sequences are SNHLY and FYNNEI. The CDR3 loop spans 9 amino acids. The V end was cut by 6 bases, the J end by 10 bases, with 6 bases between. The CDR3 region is CASSEVAFF. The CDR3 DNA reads TGTGCCAGCAGCGAGGTAGCTTTCTTT.

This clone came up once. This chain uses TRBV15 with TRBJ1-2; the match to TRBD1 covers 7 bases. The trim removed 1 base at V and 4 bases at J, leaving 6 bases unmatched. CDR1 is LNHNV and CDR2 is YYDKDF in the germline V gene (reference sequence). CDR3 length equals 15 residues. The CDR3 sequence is CATSRGRGTFYGYTF. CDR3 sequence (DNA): TGTGCCACCAGCAGAGGCAGGGGGACCTTCTATGGCTACACCTTC.

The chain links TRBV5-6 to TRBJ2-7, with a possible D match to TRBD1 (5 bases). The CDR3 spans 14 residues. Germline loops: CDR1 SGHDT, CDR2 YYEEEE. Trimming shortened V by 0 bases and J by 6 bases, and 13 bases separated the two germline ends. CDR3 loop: CASSLGQGTGEQYF. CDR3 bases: TGTGCCAGCAGCTTGGGGCAGGGTACGGGCGAGCAGTACTTC.